The source of this TCR beta chain is a study of CD8 T cells in ankylosing spondylitis. Study findings and constraints: Seemingly distinctive of ankylosing spondylitis blood was a TCR beta motif formed by eight highly homologous variants.

Trimming took 8 bases from V and 0 from J, leaving 17 bases between them. This CDR3 has 15 residues. CDR1 MNHNS and CDR2 SASEGT come from the germline V gene. Comments on this clonotype: Its antigen is unidentified.

The TCR beta libraries were generated through quantitative 5'-RACE incorporating molecular barcodes. A single record per CDR3 protein comes from TCRdb applying MiXCR to the 5' RACE reads. The data show 330,000 or so distinct CDR3 sequences, roughly 8% seen once. Sequenced sample: blood, either unsorted or a sorted T cell fraction (not recorded which). The chain couples TRBV6-1 to TRBJ2-7, with D tentatively TRBD2 (7 bases). The receptor comes from a male donor with ankylosing spondylitis. This CDR3 is CASSRGGKSSYEQYF. CDR3 DNA sequence: TGTGCCAGCTCGAGGGGGGGGAAAAGCTCCTACGAGCAGTACTTC.